This record looks at one TCR beta chain sequence and its context. This clonotype was seen at least ten times. Its binding antigen is unknown. No quality values exist for individual bases; no much larger clone is one base distant. This sample stems from a study of blood T cells in healthy people across ages (dated by TCRdb to about 2015). A note on the overall study: In model experiments, roughly one uniquely barcoded TCR beta cDNA molecule per two T cells was captured by template switching. Four age groups were formed from the donors: young (average about 17 years), middle-aged (approximately 40), aged (about 62) and long-lived (less than 85). To avoid experimental bias, donors of different ages were distributed randomly across sequencing lanes. The study measured age-related changes in TCR beta repertoire diversity using deep sequencing normalized with unique cDNA molecular identifiers. Using the same blood draw, the study looked at two additional independent replicas of 1 million unique cDNA reads for two donors, one aged 18 to 30 and the other aged 80 or older.

Library prep was done by 5' RACE. Sequencing was performed on an Illumina HiSeq 2500. A second PCR of roughly 7 to 12 cycles was run with a J-beta primer mix and a sample-barcoded 5' primer. A unique molecular identifier was introduced onto each TCR beta cDNA molecule by a template-switch 5' adaptor carrying 12 random nucleotides. At least 2.5 million CDR3-containing paired-end reads were obtained from each sample. The Mint cDNA synthesis kit, primed by a TRBC-specific oligonucleotide, was used to synthesize first-strand cDNA from all RNA. Following uracil-DNA glycosylase treatment, all cDNA underwent a first 18-cycle PCR with the universal primers M1SS and BC2_uni_R. Per the original workflow: For normalization, 1 million high-quality reads, each with a distinct molecular identifier, were randomly selected from each sample. Reads with shared molecular identifiers were discarded instead of being binned into consensus sequences. MiTCR, run with a Q25 quality threshold and the strictest error-elimination algorithm, handled CDR3 identification, clonotype clustering and error correction. Lower-bound total TCR beta diversity was estimated with a nonparametric unseen species model using Euler transformation. The raw public reads went through TCRdb reprocessing: fastp at Q25, MiXCR clone calling, in-frame beta chains kept. Rows with a matching CDR3 protein are joined into one entry that keeps the most common DNA and genes. Here the V and J calls rest on TCRdb's processing, not on the authors' analysis. In all, the sample holds about 1.5 million distinct CDR3 sequences, and approximately 43% of those were seen once. The ten most abundant clones make up about 4.1% of the sample.

Donors were roughly 40 systemically healthy Caucasian individuals from Russia aged roughly 6 to 90 years. About 9.1 milliliters of peripheral blood were collected from each donor into EDTA-treated Vacutainer tubes. Ficoll-Paque density-gradient centrifugation was used to isolate PBMCs, with at least 6 million obtained per sample. Trizol reagent was used to extract total RNA from the PBMCs, yielding at least 6 micrograms per sample. The percentages of naive CD45RAhigh/CD27high T cells were determined by flow cytometry on a PBMC aliquot from every donor. The study at large found these results: Compared with the aged group, the long-lived group had more naive CD4+ T cells, fewer expanded clones and increased TCR diversity, suggesting age selection. As age increased, observed TCR beta diversity per million T cells dropped in a roughly linear way, and a significant reduction was already evident by age 40. Since profiling was done on bulk unsorted PBMCs, naive and antigen-experienced compartments could not be conclusively compared. A strong correlation was found between observed TCR beta diversity and the percentage of naive T cells measured by flow cytometry. Estimates of total diversity based on one million sequenced T cells were considered lower bounds and underestimates. The CMV infection status of donors was not known, potentially confounding age-related changes in expanded clonotypes.

From the cysteine up to the phenylalanine, the CDR3 has a length of 16 residues. Only the CDR3 DNA stays, 48 bases, in frame from base 1. V is pared back by 3 bases and J by 4 bases, with 19 bases lying between the germline termini. The germline V gene supplies CDR1 SGHTA and CDR2 FQGNSA. What was sequenced was blood. The receptor was isolated from a woman aged 18-35 years in good health. The chain is assembled from TRBV7-2 and TRBJ2-7, with no confidently assigned D gene. The nucleotide sequence reads TGTGCCAGCAGCTTTGACCACCTGGCGTCTCGGTACGAGCAGTACTTC. Protein translation: CASSFDHLASRYEQYF.